Following are 22 T cell receptor beta chains from one sample sequenced in a study of T cell changes during pregnancy in multiple sclerosis. Generated by immunoSEQ multiplex PCR, the TCRdb table keeps only in-frame clones and is missing some. Among under 100,000 clones listed, approximately 90% were seen once. The sample here was peripheral blood, taken in the first trimester of pregnancy. The receptors were sampled from a female donor in good health, enrolled as a control in a pregnancy study.

This sequence joins TRBV2 and TRBJ2-1, with D possibly TRBD1 on 6 matching bases. CDR1 is SNHLY and CDR2 is FYNNEI in the germline V gene. V was clipped by 0 bases and J by 0 bases, with 12 bases between them. CDR3 length: 17 amino acids. CDR3 loop: CASSEAPGQSSYNEQFF. CDR3 bases: TGTGCCAGCAGTGAAGCGCCCGGACAGAGCTCCTACAATGAGCAGTTCTTC.

The genes are TRBV18 and TRBJ2-2; TRBD1 matches 8 bases. Per germline, CDR1 KGHSH and CDR2 LQKENI. The CDR3 runs 16 residues. The trim removed 4 bases at V and 4 bases at J, leaving 8 bases unmatched. The CDR3 reads CASSQTDRVTTGELFF. CDR3 in DNA: TGTGCCAGCTCACAAACGGACAGGGTGACCACCGGGGAGCTGTTTTTT.

This clone was found a few times. In the same sample, other DNA sequences code for this CDR3. The CDR3 region is CASSWGGDSSGNTIYF. Written as DNA, the CDR3 is TGCGCCAGCAGCTGGGGCGGGGATAGCTCTGGAAACACCATATATTTT. This chain joins TRBV5-1 and TRBJ1-3; a weak D match, TRBD1 (5 bases). V lost 3 bases to trimming and J lost 0 bases, with 13 bases between them. Per germline, CDR1 SGHRS and CDR2 YFSETQ. This CDR3 is built from 16 residues.

The J gene is TRBJ2-7, the V gene TRBV28; D gene unclear. The CDR3 extends over 11 amino acids. Trimming removed 6 bases at V and 4 bases at J, with 7 bases between. Germline V gene data show CDR1 as MDHEN and CDR2 as SYDVKM. The CDR3 protein is CASRLQYEQYF. The CDR3 DNA reads as TGTGCCAGCAGACTCCAATACGAGCAGTACTTC.

The genes are TRBV7-9 and TRBJ1-2; TRBD1 agrees at 9 bases. The CDR3 has 15 residues. The V gene end was trimmed by 3 bases and the J gene end by 6 bases; junction bases not matched to a gene: 8. CDR1 is SEHNR and CDR2 is FQNEAQ in the germline V gene (reference sequence). The CDR3 nucleotides read TGTGCCAGCAGCTTGTCGGACAGGGGAAGTAATGGCTACACCTTC. This gives the protein CASSLSDRGSNGYTF.

In its sample, this clone was seen once. The chain is built from TRBV5-1 and TRBJ2-7, with a tentative D call TRBD2 (6 bases). The length of the CDR3 is 14 residues. V lost 0 bases to trimming and J lost 4 bases, with 11 bases between them. Germline V gene sequence: CDR1 SGHRS, CDR2 YFSETQ. The CDR3 reads CASSLVVGGYEQYF. The CDR3 nucleotides are TGCGCCAGCAGCTTGGTGGTCGGGGGTTACGAGCAGTACTTC.

The V and J genes are TRBV6-1 and TRBJ1-5, with D uncertain. The CDR3 runs to 14 residues. Germline V gene lookup returns CDR1 MNHNS and CDR2 SASEGT. Trimming shortened V by 2 bases and J by 6 bases, and 11 bases separated the two germline ends. DNA for the CDR3: TGTGCCAGCAGTGAACGAGGCAATAGTCAGCCCCAGCATTTT. Translated, it gives CASSERGNSQPQHF.

CDR3 in amino acids: CASSLVVTGAYEQYF. The CDR3 DNA sequence: TGTGCCAGCAGCTTAGTCGTGACAGGGGCCTACGAGCAGTACTTC. The chain links TRBV7-2 to TRBJ2-7; 8 bases agree with TRBD1. The CDR3 runs to 15 residues. V was pared by 1 base and J by 2 bases, with 4 bases of the junction left unmatched. Germline CDR1 reads SGHTA; CDR2 reads FQGNSA.

The chain links TRBV18 to TRBJ1-2; D gene ambiguous. The germline V gene has CDR1 KGHSH and CDR2 LQKENI. The CDR3 totals 14 residues. V was clipped by 3 bases and J by 3 bases, with 11 bases between them. Here the CDR3 reads CASSPREADYGYTF. The CDR3 region has the DNA TGTGCCAGCTCACCCCGCGAGGCGGACTATGGCTACACCTTC.

V and J are TRBV18 and TRBJ1-2, with D hard to call. The CDR3 consists of 13 residues. V was trimmed by 3 bases and J by 3 bases, leaving 8 bases between them. CDR1 is KGHSH, CDR2 LQKENI, per germline. CDR3 DNA sequence: TGTGCCAGCTCACCTTCCGGGTACTATGGCTACACCTTC. It encodes CASSPSGYYGYTF.

V usage is TRBV7-9 and J usage is TRBJ1-2, with D possibly being TRBD1 (6 bases). Per germline, CDR1 SEHNR and CDR2 FQNEAQ (reference sequence). V was cut by 2 bases and J by 3 bases, with 10 bases left in between. CDR3 length: 14 residues. The CDR3 coding sequence is TGTGCCAGCAGCTTAAATCACAGGGACTATGGCTACACCTTC. It specifies CASSLNHRDYGYTF.

This chain uses TRBV5-5 with TRBJ1-2; the D is unclear. The CDR3 runs 13 residues. Per the germline V gene, CDR1 is SGHKS and CDR2 is YYEKEE (reference sequence). Trimming cost V 2 bases and J 4 bases, with 9 bases left between them. CDR3 in DNA: TGTGCCAGCAGCTTTCTTATCTCCTATGGCTACACCTTC. Translation: CASSFLISYGYTF.

The V gene is TRBV4-3, the J gene TRBJ2-7; TRBD1 aligns across 7 bases. V dropped 3 bases and J dropped 6; count of bases not matched to a gene: 20. This CDR3 region has 18 residues. CDR1 and CDR2 from the germline V gene are LGHNA and YSLEER. The CDR3 DNA follows: TGCGCCAGCAGCCAGAGCCCGGGACAGAGGTCTCTTTACGCCGAGCAGTACTTC. Its translation: CASSQSPGQRSLYAEQYF.

This chain connects TRBV9 to TRBJ2-3; 13 bases are shared with TRBD2. CDR1 and CDR2 (germline): SGDLS, YYNGEE. The ends lost 2 bases at V and 2 bases at J; junction bases unmatched: 5. The CDR3 extends over 17 amino acids. CDR3 in amino acids: CASSVTSGGSLTDTQYF. The CDR3, as DNA: TGTGCCAGCAGCGTGACTAGCGGGGGGTCCCTCACAGATACGCAGTATTTT.

The chain employs TRBV19 and TRBJ2-6, with D tentatively TRBD1 (6 bases). The germline gives CDR1 LNHDA, CDR2 SQIVND (reference sequence). The CDR3 runs 18 residues. Trimming took off 4 bases at V and 0 bases at J, with 16 bases between the two ends. CDR3 residues: CASSTPRGSPSGANVLTF. CDR3 in DNA: TGTGCCAGTAGTACTCCCAGGGGCTCACCCTCTGGGGCCAACGTCCTGACTTTC.

This clone occurred a few times. The chain couples TRBV19 to TRBJ1-1, with D hard to call. The CDR3 spans 12 residues. From germline, CDR1 is LNHDA and CDR2 SQIVND (reference sequence). V dropped 5 bases and J dropped 1 base, with 5 bases sitting between them. CDR3 loop: CASSWANTEAFF. The DNA of the CDR3 is TGTGCCAGTAGTTGGGCGAACACTGAAGCTTTCTTT.

V usage is TRBV6-1 and J usage is TRBJ2-7, with a weak D call TRBD2 (5 bases). Germline V CDR1 and CDR2: MNHNS, SASEGT. The CDR3 length is 15 residues. Trimming pared 5 bases from V and 3 bases from J, leaving 17 bases between. The CDR3: CASSRGPDRDYEQYF. The CDR3 coding sequence is TGTGCCAGCAGTCGAGGGCCCGATCGGGACTACGAGCAGTACTTC.

The V gene is TRBV5-1, the J gene TRBJ2-1; 14 nucleotides match TRBD2. The ends lost 3 bases at V and 9 bases at J; junction bases unmatched: 5. There are 15 residues in the CDR3. Germline CDR1 and CDR2: SGHRS and YFSETQ. The CDR3 DNA reads TGCGCCAGCAGCTCGACTAGCGGGGGGGAGGGTGAGCAGTTCTTC. It yields the protein CASSSTSGGEGEQFF.

In DNA form, the CDR3 reads TGTGCCAGCTCACCACCCGGACAGGGGCGGGAAAAACTGTTTTTT. Translation gives CASSPPGQGREKLFF. This sequence joins TRBV18 and TRBJ1-4; 9 bases fit TRBD1. This CDR3 region has 15 residues. Germline V gives CDR1 KGHSH, CDR2 LQKENI. Trimming took 0 bases from V and 8 from J; bases not matched to a gene: 4.

This chain connects TRBV30 to TRBJ2-7, with 10 bases lining up with TRBD2. The CDR3 has 14 amino acids. In germline, CDR1 is GTSNPN, CDR2 SVGIG (reference sequence). The J segment lost 4 bases and the V segment lost 2 bases, leaving 5 bases of the junction unmatched. The CDR3 loop reads CAWSLTSGVYEQYF. CDR3 sequence (DNA): TGTGCCTGGAGTCTTACTAGCGGGGTATACGAGCAGTACTTC. The variable domain in full, completed from reference TRBV30 and TRBJ2-7, reads SQTIHQWPATLVQPVGSPLSLECTVEGTSNPNLYWYRQAAGRGLQLLFYSVGIGQISSEVPQNLSASRPQDRQFILSSKKLLLSDSGFYLCAWSLTSGVYEQYFGPGTRLTVT.

V is TRBV29-1 and J is TRBJ1-4, with 7 positions matching TRBD1. This CDR3 region has 14 residues. The junction had 6 bases not matched to a gene; V was cut back by 8 bases and J by 0 bases. Germline loops: CDR1 SQVTM, CDR2 ANQGSEA. CDR3 amino acids: CSFTDRATNEKLFF. The CDR3 DNA sequence: TGCAGCTTCACCGACAGGGCAACTAATGAAAAACTGTTTTTT.

The rearrangement joins TRBV4-3 to TRBJ1-3, with 7 bases fitting TRBD1. V gave up 1 base and J gave up 0 bases; unmatched junction bases: 3. The germline V gene has CDR1 LGHNA and CDR2 YSLEER. CDR3 length: 16 residues. This CDR3 is CASSQGQGSSGNTIYF. Here the CDR3 DNA reads TGCGCCAGCAGCCAAGGACAGGGAAGCTCTGGAAACACCATATATTTT.